These 32 T cell receptor beta chains were all obtained from the same sample, sequenced in a study of graft-versus-host responses after intestinal transplantation. These receptors' antigens are unknown. Some clones are missing from TCRdb's copy, which holds only in-frame ones; the method was immunoSEQ multiplex PCR. Counted here are under 90,000 clones, around 93% occurring once; the ten biggest clones make up under 0.4%. This material consisted of unstimulated CD4+ T cells sorted from spleen or lymph node cells, taken before transplant. The receptors were sampled from a human donor who was the organ donor for an intestinal transplant.

J is TRBJ2-7 and V is TRBV5-1, with 7 bases that match TRBD1. The germline gives CDR1 SGHRS, CDR2 YFSETQ. The CDR3 loop spans 13 amino acids. J gave up 7 bases and V 4 bases, and 8 bases lay outside the gene matches. The CDR3 DNA follows: TGCGCCAGCAGCGTGGGACAGCCTTGGGAGCAGTACTTC. Translating it yields CASSVGQPWEQYF.

The chain is built from TRBV11-1 and TRBJ2-3, with D uncertain. The V and J ends lost 5 bases and 2 bases respectively, with 2 bases between them. This CDR3 is built from 11 residues. Germline V CDR1 and CDR2: SGHAT, FQDESV (reference sequence). The CDR3 protein is CASSLTDTQYF. DNA of the CDR3: TGTGCCAGCAGCCTCACAGATACGCAGTATTTT.

The rearrangement uses TRBV25-1 and TRBJ2-5; 7 bases are shared with TRBD2. CDR3 length equals 16 residues. In germline, CDR1 is MGHDK, CDR2 SYGVNS. V lost 3 bases, J lost 0 bases, and 7 bases stayed unmatched. Here the CDR3 reads CASSDGKRGHQETQYF. The CDR3 DNA reads TGTGCCAGCAGTGACGGAAAGCGGGGTCACCAAGAGACCCAGTACTTC.

The V gene is TRBV6-5, the J gene TRBJ2-7, with a weak D call TRBD1 (6 bases). V was pared by 0 bases and J by 4 bases, with 10 bases between. This CDR3 contains 14 residues. CDR1 is MNHEY, CDR2 SVGAGI, per germline. The CDR3 nucleotides read TGTGCCAGCAGTTACTCACAGGGTGGGTACGAGCAGTACTTC. This gives the protein CASSYSQGGYEQYF.

The chain employs TRBV29-1 and TRBJ1-4; no clear D gene. The CDR3 runs 14 residues. V was pared by 3 bases and J by 2 bases, with 10 bases between. Germline V gives CDR1 SQVTM, CDR2 ANQGSEA. CDR3 coding DNA: TGCAGCGTTGAGAGTGCGAGGACTAATGAAAAACTGTTTTTT. Translating gives CSVESARTNEKLFF.

The chain is built from TRBV5-4 and TRBJ2-5; D uncertain. The V gene lost 4 bases and the J gene lost 0 bases, with 7 bases spanning the gap. CDR1 is SGHNT, CDR2 YYREEE, per germline (reference sequence). This CDR3 is built from 13 residues. This chain's CDR3 is CASSPVYQETQYF. Here the CDR3 DNA reads TGTGCCAGCAGCCCGGTGTACCAAGAGACCCAGTACTTC. Drawing the rest from reference TRBV5-4 and TRBJ2-5, the complete variable domain is ETGVTQSPTHLIKTRGQQVTLRCSSQSGHNTVSWYQQALGQGPQFIFQYYREEENGRGNFPPRFSGLQFPNYSSELNVNALELDDSALYLCASSPVYQETQYFGPGTRLLVL.

The CDR3 protein is CASSQAHPGLVPGELFF. DNA for the CDR3: TGTGCCAGCAGCCAAGCCCATCCGGGACTAGTGCCCGGGGAGCTGTTTTTT. The chain couples TRBV4-2 to TRBJ2-2, with 8 bases fitting TRBD2. This CDR3 region has 17 residues. The trim removed 1 base at V and 6 bases at J, leaving 10 bases unmatched. CDR1 and CDR2 from the germline V gene are LGHNA and YNFKEQ.

The chain uses TRBV9 and TRBJ2-5; 7 nucleotides align to TRBD2. The CDR3 sequence is 15 residues long. Unmatched junction bases numbered 5, after V lost 1 base and J lost 2 bases. Germline V gene data show CDR1 as SGDLS and CDR2 as YYNGEE. CDR3 region: CASSVRSGGQETQYF. The CDR3 coding sequence is TGTGCCAGCAGCGTAAGGTCCGGGGGGCAAGAGACCCAGTACTTC.

The J gene is TRBJ2-5, the V gene TRBV6-1; D may be TRBD2 (7 bases). The last part of the DNA fits TRBJ2-7 better; the J call may be wrong. The V gene's germline CDR1 is MNHNS and CDR2 SASEGT. The CDR3 is made up of 16 amino acids. The CDR3 DNA is TGTGCCAGCAGTGAAGCTCGGGGGGCTTCCACCTACGAGCAGTACTTC. Translating gives CASSEARGASTYEQYF.

The chain recombines TRBV5-1 with TRBJ2-5; TRBD2 matches at 12 bases. V shed 3 bases and J 1 base; nucleotides not matched to a gene: 4. The CDR3 is made up of 16 amino acids. Germline CDR1 reads SGHRS; CDR2 reads YFSETQ. The CDR3 bases are TGCGCCAGCAGCTCCGGACTAGCGGGGACCCAAGAGACCCAGTACTTC. Protein product: CASSSGLAGTQETQYF. The entire variable domain, with the rest obtained from reference TRBV5-1 and TRBJ2-5, is as follows: KAGVTQTPRYLIKTRGQQVTLSCSPISGHRSVSWYQQTPGQGLQFLFEYFSETQRNKGNFPGRFSGRQFSNSRSEMNVSTLELGDSALYLCASSSGLAGTQETQYFGPGTRLLVL.

The CDR3 DNA reads TGTGCCAGCAGCTCCTGGTGGGGGGGGACAAGGGGAGAGACCCAGTACTTC. Encoded protein: CASSSWWGGTRGETQYF. J is TRBJ2-5 and V is TRBV11-3; maybe TRBD2 (7 bases). Germline lookup yields CDR1 SGHNT and CDR2 YENEEA. V was shortened by 4 bases and J by 4 bases, with 22 bases between the two germline ends. The CDR3 runs 17 residues.

The V call is TRBV29-1, the J call TRBJ1-2, with 9 bases matching TRBD1. The CDR3 length is 12 residues. Germline-derived CDR1 and CDR2 are SQVTM and ANQGSEA. Trimming took 5 bases from V and 8 from J; bases not matched to a gene: 6. This CDR3 reads CSVTWTGVGYTF. The DNA of the CDR3 is TGCAGCGTTACTTGGACAGGGGTAGGCTACACCTTC.

The V and J genes are TRBV6-1 and TRBJ1-6; the D is unclear. V was pared by 1 base and J by 0 bases, with 7 bases between. Germline CDR1 is MNHNS and CDR2 is SASEGT. The CDR3 has 16 residues. CDR3 sequence reads: CASSEGWSSYNSPLHF. The CDR3 nucleotides read TGTGCCAGCAGTGAAGGATGGAGCTCCTATAATTCACCCCTCCACTTT.

This chain connects TRBV7-9 to TRBJ2-1; 16 bases agree with TRBD2. The CDR3 contains 19 residues. Germline lookup yields CDR1 SEHNR and CDR2 FQNEAQ (reference sequence). The trim removed 2 bases at V and 2 bases at J, leaving 6 bases unmatched. The CDR3 nucleotides read TGTGCCAGCAGCTTATTGGGACTAGCGGGAGGGCCCCCCTACAATGAGCAGTTCTTC. Translation gives CASSLLGLAGGPPYNEQFF.

The chain couples TRBV23-1 to TRBJ1-5, with D possibly matching TRBD1 (6 bases). TRBV23-1 is labeled an ORF, and its function is uncertain. The CDR3 has 16 residues. V was trimmed by 0 bases and J by 3 bases, leaving 12 bases between them. The CDR3 DNA reads as TGCGCCAGCAGTCAATCGGGACATCCTTACAATCAGCCCCAGCATTTT. Amino acids: CASSQSGHPYNQPQHF.

This clone was seen a handful of times. This sequence joins TRBV5-4 and TRBJ2-5, with D unresolved. Germline V CDR1 and CDR2: SGHNT, YYREEE (reference sequence). This CDR3 is built from 12 residues. V gave up 0 bases and J gave up 4 bases, with 4 bases separating them. In nucleotides, the CDR3 is TGTGCCAGCAGCTTGGACGGAGAGACCCAGTACTTC. Translating gives CASSLDGETQYF.

The chain recombines TRBV11-2 with TRBJ2-1; D is uncertain. The germline V gene has CDR1 SGHAT and CDR2 FQNNGV. V was cut by 6 bases and J by 5 bases, with 11 bases left in between. The CDR3 is 13 residues long. DNA for the CDR3: TGTGCCAGCAGGAACGGAGTGCACAATGAGCAGTTCTTC. Translated, it gives CASRNGVHNEQFF.

The chain has TRBV2 and TRBJ2-2; 9 bases are shared with TRBD2. The CDR3 covers 14 residues. CDR1 SNHLY and CDR2 FYNNEI come from the germline V gene. Unmatched junction bases numbered 5, after V lost 7 bases and J lost 5 bases. CDR3 DNA: TGTGCCAGCATGCGGGGGGGCGGGACCGGGGAGCTGTTTTTT. Translation: CASMRGGGTGELFF.

The chain uses TRBV5-5 and TRBJ1-3, with TRBD1 matching over 9 bases. V shed 4 bases and J 0 bases; nucleotides not matched to a gene: 11. In germline, CDR1 is SGHKS, CDR2 YYEKEE (reference sequence). The CDR3 sequence is 18 residues long. The CDR3 DNA follows: TGTGCCAGCAGCACTACAGGGGGCCTCTTTTTCTCTGGAAACACCATATATTTT. This encodes CASSTTGGLFFSGNTIYF.

The chain combines TRBV9 with TRBJ2-2; 9 bases map to TRBD2. The CDR3 loop spans 18 amino acids. V was pared by 0 bases and J by 0 bases, with 6 bases of the junction left unmatched. CDR1 is SGDLS and CDR2 is YYNGEE in the germline V gene. Here the CDR3 reads CASSVGVAGAPNTGELFF. The CDR3 DNA follows: TGTGCCAGCAGCGTAGGGGTAGCGGGGGCCCCGAACACCGGGGAGCTGTTTTTT.

DNA of the CDR3: TGTGCCAGCAGCTTGGATGGGGGGGATGAGCAGTTCTTC. This gives the protein CASSLDGGDEQFF. The genes are TRBV7-9 and TRBJ2-1, with TRBD2 matching over 7 bases. Trimming cost V 3 bases and J 8 bases; bases outside gene matches: 4. The germline V gene has CDR1 SEHNR and CDR2 FQNEAQ (reference sequence). The CDR3 is 13 amino acids.

V usage is TRBV11-2 and J usage is TRBJ1-2, with TRBD1 as a possible D gene (5 bases). The germline V gene has CDR1 SGHAT and CDR2 FQNNGV. CDR3 length: 13 residues. Deletions cut 3 bases from V and 2 bases from J, with 7 bases between. CDR3 loop: CASSLGRNYGYTF. The CDR3 bases are TGTGCCAGCAGCTTGGGGCGGAACTATGGCTACACCTTC.

CDR3 sequence: CASRRTGSAMNTEAFF. The CDR3, as DNA: TGTGCCAGCAGAAGGACAGGGTCGGCCATGAACACTGAAGCTTTCTTT. The rearrangement uses TRBV28 and TRBJ1-1, with 8 bases aligning to TRBD1. The junction had 9 bases not matched to a gene; V was cut back by 6 bases and J by 0 bases. The CDR3 has 16 amino acids. Germline values: CDR1 MDHEN, CDR2 SYDVKM.

This sequence joins TRBV9 and TRBJ2-7, with 7 bases identical to TRBD2. This CDR3 is 14 amino acids long. Germline-derived CDR1 and CDR2 are SGDLS and YYNGEE. After removal of 0 bases from V and 7 bases from J, the junction contained 7 bases not matched to a gene. Here the CDR3 reads CASSVVGQGGEQYF. For the CDR3, the DNA is TGTGCCAGCAGCGTAGTCGGCCAGGGAGGGGAGCAGTACTTC.

Only one count was recorded for this clone. V gene TRBV5-4 combines with J gene TRBJ2-2; no firm D call. Per germline, CDR1 SGHNT and CDR2 YYREEE (reference sequence). Trimming stripped 0 bases from V and 1 base from J, with 4 bases between. The CDR3 loop spans 14 amino acids. CDR3 region: CASSLGLNTGELFF. The DNA for the CDR3 is TGTGCCAGCAGCTTGGGACTGAACACCGGGGAGCTGTTTTTT.

The chain employs TRBV10-3 and TRBJ2-3; D uncertain. From germline, CDR1 is ENHRY and CDR2 SYGVKD. V was cut by 5 bases and J by 6 bases, with 9 bases left in between. The CDR3 has 12 residues. CDR3 DNA: TGTGCCATCAGTACCGTCGGGGATACGCAGTATTTT. Translating it yields CAISTVGDTQYF.

The genes are TRBV6-4 and TRBJ1-5; the match to TRBD1 covers 8 bases. The CDR3 totals 17 residues. Trimming removed 6 bases from V and 3 bases from J; junction bases left unmatched: 13. Germline loops: CDR1 MRHNA, CDR2 SNTAGT. This CDR3 reads CASSSLVDRASNQPQHF. Written as DNA, the CDR3 is TGTGCCAGCAGCTCCTTAGTGGACAGGGCGTCCAATCAGCCCCAGCATTTT.

V gene TRBV28 combines with J gene TRBJ1-2; possibly TRBD1 for D (5 bases). Germline V gene lookup returns CDR1 MDHEN and CDR2 SYDVKM. The ends were cut back, 3 bases at V and 4 bases at J, with 12 bases in the middle. CDR3 length: 14 residues. The CDR3 sequence: CASSLGGGGYGYTF. The DNA of the CDR3 is TGTGCCAGCAGTTTGGGAGGCGGGGGCTATGGCTACACCTTC.

In its sample, this clone was seen once. The V and J genes are TRBV4-2 and TRBJ2-3; TRBD2 might be the D (5 bases). This CDR3 has 16 amino acids. Between the trimmed V and J ends, which lost 0 bases and 4 bases, there was a span of 14 bases. The germline V gene has CDR1 LGHNA and CDR2 YNFKEQ. The CDR3 coding sequence is TGTGCCAGCAGCCAAGAACGCCTAGCCGATTCAGATACGCAGTATTTT. As protein: CASSQERLADSDTQYF.

V gene TRBV29-1 combines with J gene TRBJ1-1, with no clear D. Germline values: CDR1 SQVTM, CDR2 ANQGSEA. The CDR3 is 14 amino acids. V was trimmed by 4 bases and J by 0 bases, leaving 12 bases between them. CDR3 nucleotides: TGCAGCGTTGTCCGACACCTCCTGAACACTGAAGCTTTCTTT. Translated: CSVVRHLLNTEAFF.

This clone has a single count. This chain links TRBV18 with TRBJ2-7; 12 bases map to TRBD2. CDR3 size: 16 residues. Germline CDR1 is KGHSH and CDR2 is LQKENI. Trimming took 0 bases from V and 6 from J; bases not matched to a gene: 6. This CDR3 reads CASSPPASGGAGEQYF. The CDR3, as DNA: TGTGCCAGCTCACCACCTGCTAGCGGGGGGGCCGGCGAGCAGTACTTC. The whole variable domain, remainder taken from reference TRBV18 and TRBJ2-7, is NAGVMQNPRHLVRRRGQEARLRCSPMKGHSHVYWYRQLPEEGLKFMVYLQKENIIDESGMPKERFSAEFPKEGPSILRIQQVVRGDSAAYFCASSPPASGGAGEQYFGPGTRLTVT.

This clone was counted between two and nine times. The rearrangement joins TRBV10-1 to TRBJ1-3; D is uncertain. This CDR3 comprises 15 residues. V lost 2 bases to trimming and J lost 0 bases, with 8 bases between them. The V gene's germline CDR1 is WNHNN and CDR2 SYGVQD (reference sequence). The CDR3 region has the DNA TGCGCCAGCAGTGAGGGCGGGGACTCTGGAAACACCATATATTTT. Residues: CASSEGGDSGNTIYF.